A few counts support the clone carrying this T cell receptor (beta chain). Its target is unknown. The junction departs from the called germline gene at one end, perhaps through a read error. The data originate from a study of molecular identifiers for immune sequencing clone quantification. Study background: In replicates, RNA taken from 20,000 or 100,000 naive CD8 cells was divided five ways, and four portions underwent sequencing.

CDR3 length equals 12 residues. Looked up from germline, CDR1 is LNHDA and CDR2 is SQIVND (reference sequence). Findings and limits, study-wide: Clonotypes topping 20 RNA copies carried over 98% of effector molecules but under 1% of naive ones.

Using a CD8+CD4-CCR7+CD45RA+ phenotype, naive CD8 T cells were sorted. TCRdb recomputed calls from the PCR reads with MiXCR, one row per CDR3 protein. Here the sample spans about 65,000 distinct CDR3 sequences, less than 20% being singletons. The chain uses TRBV19 and TRBJ2-6; no reliable D call. The receptor comes from a human donor in good health. Some libraries in this study had Jurkat cell RNA spiked in. Sequencing was carried out using naive CD8+ T cells from blood, with Jurkat cell RNA spiked in. The subset denotes: FACS-sorted CD8+CD4-CCR7+CD45RA+ naive T cells. The CDR3 protein is CVSTVGANVLTF. Written as DNA, the CDR3 is TGTGTCAGTACGGTCGGGGCCAACGTCCTGACTTTC.